This entry features one TCR beta chain sequence. The antigen is not known. The data derive from a study of breast tumors, draining lymph nodes, adjacent tissues. TCRdb re-derived calls from the multiplex PCR reads in MiXCR, one entry per CDR3 protein. The sample shows approximately 230,000 distinct CDR3 sequences, under 35% of them seen only once. Study-wide findings and caveats: Tumor repertoires ranked between lymph nodes and nontumor tissue in diversity, with V and J gene preferences. Luminal-like breast cancer showed significantly greater tumor-nontumor repertoire similarity than basal-like breast cancer did.

This CDR3 region has 17 residues. From germline, CDR1 is MDHEN and CDR2 SYDVKM. Trimming at V came to 4 bases and at J to 6 bases, leaving 15 bases not matched to a gene. The lymph nodes were axillary draining lymph nodes from breast cancer patients. Input material: axillary lymph node tissue. This TCR derives from a female donor with breast cancer. Some clones in this sample may be carry-over from other donors' samples. The V call is TRBV28, the J call TRBJ2-5, with TRBD2 matching 9 bases. CDR3 DNA: TGTGCCAGCAGTTCCCCCGGAGGAGCGGGGGGCCGGAAGACCCAGTACTTC. This sequence encodes CASSSPGGAGGRKTQYF.